A selection of T cell receptor beta chains follows, all from one sample in a study of regulatory T cells in long-lasting Graves disease. TCRdb processed the multiplex PCR reads anew with MiXCR; each CDR3 protein has one entry. The data show more than 450,000 distinct CDR3 sequences, 15% to 20% seen once. The sample was also linked to a second study, of T cells in Graves' hyperthyroidism and ophthalmopathy.

Sequenced material: peripheral blood mononuclear cells (PBMCs), taken at new diagnosis, from a patient treated with antithyroid drugs. The receptors were sampled from a man between 40 and 49 years old with Graves disease. Each CDR3 is given with its conserved first and last residue. D genes are given only for firm matches. Some rows have no size entry. The others give once, few or many, or a class for an expanded clone.

d_call j_call clone_size v_call cdr3_aa cdr3_nt
TRBD1 TRBJ2-1 many TRBV2 CASSDAAKQGANEQFF TGTGCCAGCAGTGATGCGGCTAAACAGGGGGCGAATGAGCAGTTCTTC
. TRBJ1-2 many TRBV15 CATSTDRGNYGYTF TGTGCCACCAGCACCGATCGGGGAAATTATGGCTACACCTTC
TRBD1 TRBJ2-3 many TRBV18 CASSRTGGRTDTQYF TGTGCCAGCTCACGGACAGGGGGACGCACAGATACGCAGTATTTT
. TRBJ2-3 . TRBV7-9 CASSVQARAQYF TGTGCCAGCAGCGTTCAAGCTAGGGCGCAGTATTTT
TRBD1 TRBJ1-1 . TRBV7-9 CASSPRGTGVNTEAFF TGTGCCAGCAGCCCTAGGGGGACAGGGGTGAACACTGAAGCTTTCTTT
. TRBJ2-1 . TRBV6-5 CASSYSSSPQHNEQFF TGTGCCAGCAGTTACTCGAGTTCTCCCCAACACAATGAGCAGTTCTTC
. TRBJ2-1 few TRBV12-3/TRBV12-4 CASSLARGSGSYEQFF TGTGCCAGCAGTTTAGCGAGGGGGTCTGGTAGTTATGAGCAGTTCTTC
TRBD2 TRBJ2-2 many TRBV6-2/TRBV6-3 CASSWGSGANTGELFF TGTGCCAGCAGTTGGGGTAGCGGGGCGAACACCGGGGAGCTGTTTTTT
TRBD2 TRBJ2-1 once TRBV7-7 CASSLGIAGGSEQFF TGTGCTAGCAGCTTAGGAATAGCGGGAGGGTCTGAGCAGTTCTTC
. TRBJ2-3 many TRBV28 CASSSLEYNTQYF TGTGCCAGCAGTTCCTTAGAGTATAATACGCAGTATTTT
. TRBJ2-4 . TRBV7-2 CASSLLGGGNIQYF TGTGCCAGCAGCTTATTGGGGGGAGGAAACATTCAGTACTTC
. TRBJ1-2 . TRBV27 CASHSRGSRNYGYTF TGTGCCAGCCATTCTAGGGGGTCCAGGAACTATGGCTACACCTTC
. TRBJ1-1 many TRBV28 CASSLISPGGAFF TGTGCCAGCAGTTTAATCTCTCCCGGGGGAGCTTTCTTT
TRBD2 TRBJ2-7 many TRBV20-1 CSATEKGLGLEQYF TGCAGTGCTACCGAGAAGGGACTAGGCCTCGAGCAGTACTTC
. TRBJ1-6 many TRBV28 CASDSGLRNSPLHF TGTGCCAGCGACTCGGGACTGCGTAATTCACCCCTCCACTTT
. TRBJ2-2 many TRBV3-1 CASSTRLDTGELFF TGTGCCAGCAGCACCCGGCTGGATACCGGGGAGCTGTTTTTT
TRBD1 TRBJ2-3 . TRBV24-1 CATGTGGTDAQYF TGTGCCACAGGGACAGGGGGCACAGATGCGCAGTATTTT
. TRBJ1-1 many TRBV30 CAWSTRRVNTEAFF TGTGCCTGGAGTACCCGACGTGTGAACACTGAAGCTTTCTTT
TRBD2 TRBJ2-1 many TRBV20-1 CSAVWAGGGNNEQFF TGCAGTGCCGTCTGGGCGGGAGGCGGGAACAATGAGCAGTTCTTC
. TRBJ2-5 many TRBV5-1 CASSTEARGQETQYF TGCGCCAGCAGCACGGAGGCCAGGGGACAAGAGACCCAGTACTTC
. TRBJ2-2 few TRBV28 CASSERTVTNTGELFF TGTGCCAGCAGTGAGAGGACCGTTACGAACACCGGGGAGCTGTTTTTT
TRBD1 TRBJ2-5 many TRBV20-1 CSARGQSKETQYF TGCAGTGCCCGGGGACAGTCGAAAGAGACCCAGTACTTC
. TRBJ2-2 many TRBV24-1 CATSESGVVTGELFF TGTGCCACCAGTGAGTCAGGAGTAGTCACCGGGGAGCTGTTTTTT
. TRBJ2-1 many TRBV19 CASSIPIHRVTYNEQFF TGTGCCAGTAGTATCCCCATCCACAGGGTAACCTACAATGAGCAGTTCTTC
. TRBJ2-1 few TRBV7-2 CASSMGNYNEQFF TGTGCCAGCAGCATGGGGAACTACAATGAGCAGTTCTTC
. TRBJ1-2 . TRBV7-3 CAGRSLPNNYGYTF TGTGCCGGCAGATCCCTTCCCAATAACTATGGCTACACCTTC
TRBD2 TRBJ2-1 many TRBV12-3/TRBV12-4 CASSHSGPSGSGQYNEQFF TGTGCCAGCAGTCACTCCGGGCCTAGCGGGAGTGGACAATACAATGAGCAGTTCTTC
. TRBJ2-3 many TRBV7-2 CASSWNRGDTQYF TGTGCCAGCAGTTGGAATAGGGGGGATACGCAGTATTTT
TRBD1 TRBJ2-2 . TRBV28 CASRLQGDGGELFF TGTGCCAGCAGGCTACAGGGGGATGGCGGGGAGCTGTTTTTT
TRBD2 TRBJ2-7 many TRBV3-1 CASSQISGRSYEQYF TGTGCCAGCAGCCAAATCAGCGGGAGGTCCTACGAGCAGTACTTC
. TRBJ2-2 few TRBV27 CASSAPRRVPGELFF TGTGCCAGCAGTGCGCCCCGTAGGGTCCCCGGGGAGCTGTTTTTT
. TRBJ1-2 many TRBV20-1 CSAREVGDYGYTF TGCAGTGCTAGAGAAGTGGGGGACTATGGCTACACCTTC
. TRBJ2-1 many TRBV18 CASSRDFGNEQFF TGTGCCAGCTCACGGGACTTCGGGAATGAGCAGTTCTTC
TRBD2 TRBJ2-2 . TRBV9 CASSPTLAANTGELFF TGTGCCAGCAGCCCGACGCTAGCGGCGAACACCGGGGAGCTGTTTTTT
. TRBJ2-3 many TRBV30 CAWTLPNTDTQYF TGTGCCTGGACACTGCCAAACACAGATACGCAGTATTTT
TRBD2 TRBJ2-5 few TRBV3-1 CASTPLGGEETQYF TGTGCCAGCACCCCTCTGGGGGGGGAAGAGACCCAGTACTTC
TRBD2 TRBJ2-7 many TRBV28 CASRRTSGRVYEQYF TGTGCCAGCAGGCGGACTAGCGGGAGAGTCTACGAGCAGTACTTC
. TRBJ1-2 . TRBV29-1 CSVDRAPGDYGYTF TGCAGCGTTGACAGGGCGCCGGGGGACTATGGCTACACCTTC
. TRBJ2-5 few TRBV29-1 CSVAKGGETQYF TGCAGCGTTGCAAAGGGGGGGGAGACCCAGTACTTC
TRBD2 TRBJ2-1 . TRBV7-2 CASSLVTSGRYNEQFF TGTGCCAGCAGCTTGGTCACTAGCGGTCGCTACAATGAGCAGTTCTTC